The sample holds a few counts of the clone carrying this TCR beta chain. Antigen specificity is unknown. The CDR3 extends over 14 amino acids. V lost 7 bases and J lost 3; bases outside the gene matches: 6. The germline V gene has CDR1 SNHLY and CDR2 FYNNEI. This specimen belongs to a study of cytomegalovirus exposure and HLA in healthy donors. The study's findings and limits: An observed cluster of highly shared sequence variants was recorded as a likely sequencing artifact.

The primer mix had 60 Vbeta and 13 Jbeta primers. The data were produced by immunoSEQ multiplex PCR, yet TCRdb's version contains in-frame clones alone and is incomplete. The sample has more than 95,000 clones; more than 75% are singletons. Sequencing input: PBMCs. The chain joins TRBV2 to TRBJ1-1, with 9 bases aligning to TRBD1. This sequence was found in a woman in her sixties in good health and CMV-seropositive. The CDR3 DNA sequence: TGTGCCAGCACCCCGGGACAGGGCCACACTGAAGCTTTCTTT. It encodes CASTPGQGHTEAFF.